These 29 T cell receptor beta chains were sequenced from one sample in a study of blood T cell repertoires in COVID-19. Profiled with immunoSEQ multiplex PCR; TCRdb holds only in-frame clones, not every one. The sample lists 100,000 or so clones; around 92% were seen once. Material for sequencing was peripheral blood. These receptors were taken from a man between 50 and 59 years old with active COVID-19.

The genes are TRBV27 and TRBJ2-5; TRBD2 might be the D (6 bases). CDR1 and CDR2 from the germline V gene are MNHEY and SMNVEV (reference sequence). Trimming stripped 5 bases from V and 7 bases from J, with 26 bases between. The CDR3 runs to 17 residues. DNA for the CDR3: TGTGCCAGCAGTGCGGGACGAATGGGACGGCTGGGGGGGACCCAGTACTTC. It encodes CASSAGRMGRLGGTQYF.

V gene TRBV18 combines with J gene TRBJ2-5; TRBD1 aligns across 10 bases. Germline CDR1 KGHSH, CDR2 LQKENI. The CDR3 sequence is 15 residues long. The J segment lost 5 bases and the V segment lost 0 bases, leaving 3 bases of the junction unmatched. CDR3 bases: TGTGCCAGCTCACCACCGACAGGGGGCCTGGAGACCCAGTACTTC. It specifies CASSPPTGGLETQYF.

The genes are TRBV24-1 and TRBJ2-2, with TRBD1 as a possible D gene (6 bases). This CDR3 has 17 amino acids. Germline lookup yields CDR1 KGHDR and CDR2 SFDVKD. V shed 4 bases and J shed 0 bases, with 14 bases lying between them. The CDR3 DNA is TGTGCCACCAGTGACCGGGGACACAAGGCGAACACCGGGGAGCTGTTTTTT. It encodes CATSDRGHKANTGELFF.

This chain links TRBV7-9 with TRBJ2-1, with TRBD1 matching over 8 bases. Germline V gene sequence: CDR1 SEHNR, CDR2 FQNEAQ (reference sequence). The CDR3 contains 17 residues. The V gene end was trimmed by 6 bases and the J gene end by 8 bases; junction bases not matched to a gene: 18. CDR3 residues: CASSPILRVAGGDEQFF. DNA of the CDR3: TGTGCCAGCAGTCCAATTCTCCGGGTCGCAGGGGGCGATGAGCAGTTCTTC.

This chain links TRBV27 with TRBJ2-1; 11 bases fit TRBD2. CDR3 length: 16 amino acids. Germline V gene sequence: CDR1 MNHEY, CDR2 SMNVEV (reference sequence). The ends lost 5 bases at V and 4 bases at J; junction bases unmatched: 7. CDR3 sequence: CASSPGTSGNYNEQFF. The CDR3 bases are TGTGCCAGCAGTCCCGGGACTAGCGGAAATTACAATGAGCAGTTCTTC.

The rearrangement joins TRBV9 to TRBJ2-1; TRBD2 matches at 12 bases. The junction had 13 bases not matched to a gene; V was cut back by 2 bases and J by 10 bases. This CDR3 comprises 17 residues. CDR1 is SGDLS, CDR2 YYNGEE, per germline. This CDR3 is CASSVASGRAYSSEQFF. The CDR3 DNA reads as TGTGCCAGCAGCGTGGCTAGCGGGAGGGCCTATTCCAGCGAGCAGTTCTTC.

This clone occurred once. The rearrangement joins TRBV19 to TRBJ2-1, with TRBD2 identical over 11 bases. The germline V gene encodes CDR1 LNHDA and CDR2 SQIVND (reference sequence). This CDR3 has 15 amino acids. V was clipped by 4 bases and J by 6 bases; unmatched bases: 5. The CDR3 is CASSKLAGASNEQFF. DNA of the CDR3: TGTGCCAGTAGTAAACTAGCGGGGGCTTCCAATGAGCAGTTCTTC.

In DNA form, the CDR3 reads TGTGCCAGCAGTCCCCAGGGGCCGAGGACAGATACGCAGTATTTT. Residues: CASSPQGPRTDTQYF. J is TRBJ2-3 and V is TRBV6-5; possibly TRBD1 for D (6 bases). The V gene lost 5 bases and the J gene lost 3 bases, with 15 bases spanning the gap. In germline, CDR1 is MNHEY, CDR2 SVGAGI. The CDR3 spans 15 residues.

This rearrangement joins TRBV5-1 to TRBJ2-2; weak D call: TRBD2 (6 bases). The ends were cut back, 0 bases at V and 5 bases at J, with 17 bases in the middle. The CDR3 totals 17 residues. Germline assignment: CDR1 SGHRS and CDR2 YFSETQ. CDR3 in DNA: TGCGCCAGCAGCTTGGGCGGAGGGCTAGGATTGACCGGGGAGCTGTTTTTT. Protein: CASSLGGGLGLTGELFF.

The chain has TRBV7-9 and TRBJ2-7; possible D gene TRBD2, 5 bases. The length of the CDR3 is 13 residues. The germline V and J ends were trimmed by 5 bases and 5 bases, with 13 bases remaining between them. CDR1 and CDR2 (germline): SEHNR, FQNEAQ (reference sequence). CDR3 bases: TGTGCCAGCAGCCCGGACTCAAGGGACGAGCAGTACTTC. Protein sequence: CASSPDSRDEQYF.

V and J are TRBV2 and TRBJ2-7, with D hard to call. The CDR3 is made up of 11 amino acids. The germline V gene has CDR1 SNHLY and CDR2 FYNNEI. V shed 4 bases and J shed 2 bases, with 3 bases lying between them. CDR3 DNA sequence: TGTGCCAGCAGTGGTACCTACGAGCAGTACTTC. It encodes CASSGTYEQYF.

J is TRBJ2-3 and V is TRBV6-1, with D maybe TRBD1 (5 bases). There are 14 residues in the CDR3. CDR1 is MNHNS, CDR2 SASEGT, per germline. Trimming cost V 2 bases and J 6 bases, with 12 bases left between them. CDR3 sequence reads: CASSERRELDTQYF. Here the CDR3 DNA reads TGTGCCAGCAGTGAACGCAGGGAATTGGATACGCAGTATTTT.

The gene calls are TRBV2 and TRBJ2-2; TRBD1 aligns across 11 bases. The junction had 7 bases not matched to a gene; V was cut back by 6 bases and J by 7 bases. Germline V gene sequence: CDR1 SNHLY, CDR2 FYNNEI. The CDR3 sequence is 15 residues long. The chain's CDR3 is CASRPRTGGLGELFF. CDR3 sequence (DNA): TGTGCCAGCAGACCAAGGACAGGGGGCCTCGGGGAGCTGTTTTTT.

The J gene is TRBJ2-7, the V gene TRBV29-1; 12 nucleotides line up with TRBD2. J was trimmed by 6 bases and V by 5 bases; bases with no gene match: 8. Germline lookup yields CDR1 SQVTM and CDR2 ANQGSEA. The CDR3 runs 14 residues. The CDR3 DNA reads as TGCAGCGTTCCGACTAGCGGGAGCTTCGGCGAGCAGTACTTC. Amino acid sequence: CSVPTSGSFGEQYF.

The CDR3 nucleotides read TGTGCCAGTAGTATAGATGGTGTGAGGGGCAATCAGCCCCAGCATTTT. The encoded protein is CASSIDGVRGNQPQHF. This chain uses TRBV19 with TRBJ1-5; no definite D call. In germline, CDR1 is LNHDA, CDR2 SQIVND (reference sequence). The V end lost 0 bases, the J end lost 2 bases, and 11 bases lay between the germline ends. There are 16 residues in the CDR3.

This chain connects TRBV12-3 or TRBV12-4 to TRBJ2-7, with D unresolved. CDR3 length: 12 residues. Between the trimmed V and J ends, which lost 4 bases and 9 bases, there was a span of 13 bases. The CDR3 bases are TGTGCCAGCAGTTCCCCCCCAATTTGGCAGTACTTC. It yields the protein CASSSPPIWQYF.

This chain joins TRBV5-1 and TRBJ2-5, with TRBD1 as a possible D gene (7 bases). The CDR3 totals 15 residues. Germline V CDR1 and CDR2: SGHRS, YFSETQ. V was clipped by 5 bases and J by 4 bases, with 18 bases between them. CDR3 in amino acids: CASSGGQGGRETQYF. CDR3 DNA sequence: TGCGCCAGCAGTGGAGGGCAGGGGGGACGAGAGACCCAGTACTTC.

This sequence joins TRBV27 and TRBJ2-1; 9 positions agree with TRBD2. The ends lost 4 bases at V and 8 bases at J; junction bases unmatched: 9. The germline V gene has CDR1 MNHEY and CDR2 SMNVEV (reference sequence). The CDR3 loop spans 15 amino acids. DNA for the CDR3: TGTGCCAGCAGTTCCGGCGGGAGGGCCGGGGATGAGCAGTTCTTC. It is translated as CASSSGGRAGDEQFF.

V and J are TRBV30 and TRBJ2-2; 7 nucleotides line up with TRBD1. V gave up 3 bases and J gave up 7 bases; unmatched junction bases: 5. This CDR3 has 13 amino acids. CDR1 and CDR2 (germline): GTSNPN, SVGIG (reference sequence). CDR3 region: CAWRGQLSGELFF. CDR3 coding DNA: TGTGCCTGGAGGGGACAGCTTAGCGGGGAGCTGTTTTTT.

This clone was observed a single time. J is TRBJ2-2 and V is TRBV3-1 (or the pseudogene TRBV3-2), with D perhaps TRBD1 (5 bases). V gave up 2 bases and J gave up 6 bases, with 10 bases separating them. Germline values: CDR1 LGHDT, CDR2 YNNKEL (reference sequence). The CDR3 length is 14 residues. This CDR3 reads CASSQSRVSGELFF. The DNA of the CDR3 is TGTGCCAGCAGCCAAAGCAGGGTTTCCGGGGAGCTGTTTTTT.

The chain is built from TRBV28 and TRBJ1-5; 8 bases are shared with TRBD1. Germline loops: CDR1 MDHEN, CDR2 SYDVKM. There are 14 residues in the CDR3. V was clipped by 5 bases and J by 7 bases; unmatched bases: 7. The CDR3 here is CASSLRQGFQPQHF. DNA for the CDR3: TGTGCCAGCAGTCTACGACAGGGGTTCCAGCCCCAGCATTTT.

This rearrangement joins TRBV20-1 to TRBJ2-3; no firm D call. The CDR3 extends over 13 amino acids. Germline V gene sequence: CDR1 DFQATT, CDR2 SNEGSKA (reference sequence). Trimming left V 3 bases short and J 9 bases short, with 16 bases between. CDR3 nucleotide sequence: TGCAGTGCTAGTAGGTCCGGGTCGACGACGCAGTATTTT. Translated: CSASRSGSTTQYF.

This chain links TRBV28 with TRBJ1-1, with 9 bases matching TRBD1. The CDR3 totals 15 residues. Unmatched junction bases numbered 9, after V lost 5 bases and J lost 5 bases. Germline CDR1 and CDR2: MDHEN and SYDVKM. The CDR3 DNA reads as TGTGCCAGCAGTCGTCCCGGGACAGGGCGAACTGAAGCTTTCTTT. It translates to CASSRPGTGRTEAFF.

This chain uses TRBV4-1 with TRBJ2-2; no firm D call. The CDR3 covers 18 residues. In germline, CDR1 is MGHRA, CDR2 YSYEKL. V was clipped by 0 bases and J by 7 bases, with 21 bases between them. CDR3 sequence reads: CASSQEILTVRDGGELFF. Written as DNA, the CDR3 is TGCGCCAGCAGCCAAGAAATTTTAACAGTCCGAGATGGCGGGGAGCTGTTTTTT.

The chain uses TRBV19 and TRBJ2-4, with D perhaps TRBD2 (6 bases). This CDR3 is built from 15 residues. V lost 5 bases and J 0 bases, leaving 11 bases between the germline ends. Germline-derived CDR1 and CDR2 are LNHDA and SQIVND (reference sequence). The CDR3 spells CASSSVAVAKNIQYF. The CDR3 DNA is TGTGCCAGTAGTTCCGTAGCGGTAGCCAAAAACATTCAGTACTTC. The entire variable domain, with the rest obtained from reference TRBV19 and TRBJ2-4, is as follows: DGGITQSPKYLFRKEGQNVTLSCEQNLNHDAMYWYRQDPGQGLRLIYYSQIVNDFQKGDIAEGYSVSREKKESFPLTVTSAQKNPTAFYLCASSSVAVAKNIQYFGAGTRLSVL.

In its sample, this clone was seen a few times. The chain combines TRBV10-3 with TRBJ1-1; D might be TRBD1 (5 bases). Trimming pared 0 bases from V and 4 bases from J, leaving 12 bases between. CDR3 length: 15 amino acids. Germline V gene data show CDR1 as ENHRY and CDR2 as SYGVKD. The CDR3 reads CAISESTGETTEAFF. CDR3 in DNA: TGTGCCATCAGTGAGTCGACGGGGGAGACCACTGAAGCTTTCTTT.

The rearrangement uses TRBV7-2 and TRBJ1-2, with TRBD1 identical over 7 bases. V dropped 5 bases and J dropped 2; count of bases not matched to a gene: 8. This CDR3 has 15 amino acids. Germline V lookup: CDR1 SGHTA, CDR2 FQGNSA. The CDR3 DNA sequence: TGTGCCAGCAGCCTCACAGGGGTCCGGAACTATGGCTACACCTTC. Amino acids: CASSLTGVRNYGYTF. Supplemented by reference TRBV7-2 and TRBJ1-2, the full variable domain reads GAGVSQSPSNKVTEKGKDVELRCDPISGHTALYWYRQSLGQGLEFLIYFQGNSAPDKSGLPSDRFSAERTGGSVSTLTIQRTQQEDSAVYLCASSLTGVRNYGYTFGSGTRLTVV.

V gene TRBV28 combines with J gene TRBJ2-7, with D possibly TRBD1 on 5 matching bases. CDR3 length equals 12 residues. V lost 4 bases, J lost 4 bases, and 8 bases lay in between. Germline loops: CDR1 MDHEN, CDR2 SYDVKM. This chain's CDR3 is CASSSGLYEQYF. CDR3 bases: TGTGCCAGCAGTTCAGGGTTGTACGAGCAGTACTTC.

In DNA form, the CDR3 reads TGTGCCAGCAGTGCCGGGACTAGATGGGAGAAGTACTTC. This gives the protein CASSAGTRWEKYF. V gene TRBV2 combines with J gene TRBJ2-7; 8 nucleotides match TRBD2. Trimming removed 4 bases from V and 11 bases from J; junction bases left unmatched: 10. CDR1 SNHLY and CDR2 FYNNEI come from the germline V gene. CDR3 length: 13 amino acids.